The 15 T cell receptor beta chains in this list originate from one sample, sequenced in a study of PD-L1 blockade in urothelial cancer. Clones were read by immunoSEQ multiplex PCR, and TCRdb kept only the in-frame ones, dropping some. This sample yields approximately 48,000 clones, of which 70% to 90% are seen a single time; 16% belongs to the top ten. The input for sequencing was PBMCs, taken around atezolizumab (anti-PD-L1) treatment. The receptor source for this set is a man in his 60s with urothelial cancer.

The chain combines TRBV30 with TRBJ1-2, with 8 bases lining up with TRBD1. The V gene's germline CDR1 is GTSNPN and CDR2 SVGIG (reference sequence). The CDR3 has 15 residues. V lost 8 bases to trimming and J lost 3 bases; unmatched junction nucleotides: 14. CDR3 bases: TGTGCCGACAATGTTCGAGACAGGGGTTACTATGGCTACACCTTC. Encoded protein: CADNVRDRGYYGYTF.

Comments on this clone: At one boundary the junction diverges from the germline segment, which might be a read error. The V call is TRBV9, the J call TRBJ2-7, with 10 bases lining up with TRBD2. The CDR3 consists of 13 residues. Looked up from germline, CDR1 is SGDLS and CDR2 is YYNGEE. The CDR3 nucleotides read TGTGCCAGCAGCGACCCAGCGGGAGGGCCGATATGCTTC. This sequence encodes CASSDPAGGPICF.

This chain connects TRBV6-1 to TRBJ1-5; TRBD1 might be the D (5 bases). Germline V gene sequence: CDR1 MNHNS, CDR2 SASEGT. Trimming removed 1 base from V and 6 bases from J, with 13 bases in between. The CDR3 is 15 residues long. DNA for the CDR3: TGTGCCAGCAGTGAAGGGGGCTTTAGGTCTCAGCCCCAGCATTTT. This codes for CASSEGGFRSQPQHF.

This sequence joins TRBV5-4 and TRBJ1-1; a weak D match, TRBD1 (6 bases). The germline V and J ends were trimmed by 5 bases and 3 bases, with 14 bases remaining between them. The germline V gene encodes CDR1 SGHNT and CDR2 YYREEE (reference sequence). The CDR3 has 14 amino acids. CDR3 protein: CASSSWGRDTEAFF. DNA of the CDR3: TGTGCCAGCAGTTCTTGGGGGCGCGACACTGAAGCTTTCTTT.

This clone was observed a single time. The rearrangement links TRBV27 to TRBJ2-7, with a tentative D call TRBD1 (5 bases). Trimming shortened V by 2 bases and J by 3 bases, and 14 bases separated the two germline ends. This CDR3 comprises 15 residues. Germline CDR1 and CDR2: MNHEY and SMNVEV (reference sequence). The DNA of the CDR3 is TGTGCCAGCAGTTTAAGGGGTGAAGGGTTCTACGAGCAGTACTTC. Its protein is CASSLRGEGFYEQYF.

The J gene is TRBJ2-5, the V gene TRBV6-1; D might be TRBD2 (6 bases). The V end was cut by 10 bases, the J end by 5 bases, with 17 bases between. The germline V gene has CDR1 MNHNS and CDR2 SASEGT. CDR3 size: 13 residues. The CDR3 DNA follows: TGTGCCACCGGGGACTCGAGCGTGGAGACCCAGTACTTC. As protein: CATGDSSVETQYF.

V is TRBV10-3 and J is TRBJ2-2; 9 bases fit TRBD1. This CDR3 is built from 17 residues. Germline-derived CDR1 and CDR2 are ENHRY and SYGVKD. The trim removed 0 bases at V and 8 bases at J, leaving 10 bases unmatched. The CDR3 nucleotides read TGTGCCATCAGTGAGTCGTCGGGACAGGGTTTCCGGGGGGAGCTGTTTTTT. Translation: CAISESSGQGFRGELFF.

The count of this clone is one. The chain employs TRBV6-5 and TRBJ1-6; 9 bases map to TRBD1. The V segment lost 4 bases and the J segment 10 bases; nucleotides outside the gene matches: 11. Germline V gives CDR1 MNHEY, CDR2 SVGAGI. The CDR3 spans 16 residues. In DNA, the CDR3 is TGTGCCAGCAGTTCTCTCCCCGAGGACAGGGGCTCACCCCTCCACTTT. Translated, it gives CASSSLPEDRGSPLHF.

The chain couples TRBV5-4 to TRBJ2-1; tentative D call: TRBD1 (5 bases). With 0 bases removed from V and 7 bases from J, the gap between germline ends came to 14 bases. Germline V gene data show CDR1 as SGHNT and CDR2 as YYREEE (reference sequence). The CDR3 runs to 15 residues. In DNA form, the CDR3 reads TGTGCCAGCAGCTTGGACCTAAGGGGTACGAATGAGCAGTTCTTC. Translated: CASSLDLRGTNEQFF.

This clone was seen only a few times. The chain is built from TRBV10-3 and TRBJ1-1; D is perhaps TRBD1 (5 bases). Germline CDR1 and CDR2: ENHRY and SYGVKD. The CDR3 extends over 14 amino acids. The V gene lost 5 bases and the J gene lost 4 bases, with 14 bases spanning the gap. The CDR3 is CAISTGTRGTEAFF. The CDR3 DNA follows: TGTGCCATCAGTACCGGGACTCGGGGCACTGAAGCTTTCTTT.

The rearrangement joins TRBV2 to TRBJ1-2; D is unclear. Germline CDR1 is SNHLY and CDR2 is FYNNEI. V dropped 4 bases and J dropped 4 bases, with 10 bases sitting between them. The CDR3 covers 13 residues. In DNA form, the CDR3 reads TGTGCCAGCAGTGTTGCCGCCGGCTATGGCTACACCTTC. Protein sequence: CASSVAAGYGYTF.

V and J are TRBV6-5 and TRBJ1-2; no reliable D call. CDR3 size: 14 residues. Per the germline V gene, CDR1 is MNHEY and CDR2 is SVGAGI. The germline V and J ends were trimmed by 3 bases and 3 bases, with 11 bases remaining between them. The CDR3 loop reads CASSYDTGYYGYTF. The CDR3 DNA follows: TGTGCCAGCAGTTATGATACGGGATACTATGGCTACACCTTC.

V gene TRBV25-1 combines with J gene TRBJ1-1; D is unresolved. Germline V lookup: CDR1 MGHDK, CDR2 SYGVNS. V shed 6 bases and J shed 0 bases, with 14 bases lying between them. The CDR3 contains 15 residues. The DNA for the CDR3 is TGTGCCAGCAGCTTCACCGCGGGCTTGAACACTGAAGCTTTCTTT. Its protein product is CASSFTAGLNTEAFF.

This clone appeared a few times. CDR3 amino acids: CASSVGQGAGEQYF. In DNA form, the CDR3 reads TGTGCCAGCAGCGTAGGGCAGGGGGCTGGCGAGCAGTACTTC. This sequence joins TRBV9 and TRBJ2-7; 8 bases align to TRBD1. Germline CDR1 is SGDLS and CDR2 is YYNGEE. V shed 0 bases and J 6 bases; nucleotides not matched to a gene: 5. The CDR3 is 14 residues long.

The CDR3: CATGIQGAYTF. CDR3 DNA: TGTGCCACCGGAATACAGGGGGCCTACACCTTC. This sequence joins TRBV6-5 and TRBJ1-2; 9 positions agree with TRBD1. Germline loops: CDR1 MNHEY, CDR2 SVGAGI. J lost 10 bases, V lost 10 bases, and 7 bases had no gene match. This CDR3 has 11 residues.